The subject of this entry is one T cell receptor (beta chain). What it binds is not known. These data originate in a study of shared clonotypes between healthy human individuals. Profiled with immunoSEQ multiplex PCR; TCRdb holds only in-frame clones, not every one. The table shows approximately 1,000,000 clones, with approximately 80% occurring only once. Germline V gene lookup returns CDR1 SGHTA and CDR2 FQGNSA. Trimming removed 6 bases at V and 1 base at J, with 9 bases between. CDR3 length: 13 residues. Study-wide points: In having few donors, the study represented limited genetic and exposure-history diversity.

The specimen sequenced was memory CD4+ T cells from PBMCs. Subset indicated: CD45RA-negative fraction. The J gene is TRBJ1-1, the V gene TRBV7-2; unclear D gene. This clonotype was obtained from a man between 18 and 35 years old in good health. Some clones in this sample may be carry-over from other donors' samples. CDR3 DNA sequence: TGTGCCAGCAGGTTGGAACCGAACACTGAAGCTTTCTTT. Translated, it gives CASRLEPNTEAFF. The variable domain in full, with the rest retrieved from reference TRBV7-2 and TRBJ1-1, is GAGVSQSPSNKVTEKGKDVELRCDPISGHTALYWYRQSLGQGLEFLIYFQGNSAPDKSGLPSDRFSAERTGGSVSTLTIQRTQQEDSAVYLCASRLEPNTEAFFGQGTRLTVV.